Listed below are T cell receptor beta chains from one sample, sequenced in a study of identical twins. Using its own MiXCR run on the 5' RACE reads, TCRdb lists one record per CDR3 protein. The sample includes hundreds of thousands of distinct CDR3 sequences, roughly 20% of them seen just once. The same sample was also studied in work on T cells expressing NK-cell markers.

Sample: PBMCs. These receptors came from a woman aged 18-29 years in good health. CDR3s include the opening cysteine and the closing phenylalanine or tryptophan. The D gene is left open where the match is weak.

TRBJ1-1	TRBV12-3/TRBV12-4	.	CASRTHQRATEAFF
TRBJ2-3	TRBV12-3/TRBV12-4	.	CASTLAGLPDTQYF
TRBJ2-2	TRBV11-2	TRBD2	CASSLGAGVGTGELFF
TRBJ2-2	TRBV10-1	.	CASSDNTENTGELFF
TRBJ2-7	TRBV9	.	CASSAGGAGNEQYF
TRBJ1-1	TRBV2	.	CASTVDVNTEAFF
TRBJ2-7	TRBV25-1	.	CASSVQGTYEQYF
TRBJ2-4	TRBV5-1	.	CASSLGRERDIQYF
TRBJ2-3	TRBV20-1	TRBD2	CSALAGVTDTQYF
TRBJ2-7	TRBV20-1	.	CSATKNIYEQYF
TRBJ2-1	TRBV20-1	TRBD2	CSAPAILAGGRNEQFF
TRBJ2-1	TRBV10-3	.	CAIGWRDNEQFF
TRBJ2-1	TRBV19	TRBD2	CASSIRLAGLYNEQFF
TRBJ2-1	TRBV28	TRBD2	CASRATSGGPQQFF
TRBJ2-3	TRBV7-2	TRBD2	CALLLAGGPNTQYF
TRBJ2-2	TRBV12-3/TRBV12-4	TRBD2	CASSLRLAAGELFF
TRBJ1-3	TRBV12-3/TRBV12-4	.	CASSFTNSGNTIYF
TRBJ1-2	TRBV5-1	TRBD1	CASSLYIGQGINGYTF
TRBJ1-2	TRBV7-8	TRBD1	CASSLAPGGGEGYGYTF
TRBJ1-4	TRBV11-2	TRBD1	CASSLTGGVFEKLFF
TRBJ1-2	TRBV2	.	CASMATANYGYTF
TRBJ2-1	TRBV9	.	CASSVGLGAYNEQFF
TRBJ2-3	TRBV9	TRBD2	CASSATSGRADTQYF
TRBJ2-4	TRBV5-5	.	CASSLGRGDSIQYF
TRBJ1-4	TRBV5-1	.	CASNIGDLATNEKLFF
TRBJ2-5	TRBV27	.	CASSPEGGGGRKTQYF
TRBJ1-5	TRBV12-3/TRBV12-4	TRBD1	CASSLAGTGDQPQHF
TRBJ2-1	TRBV12-3/TRBV12-4	TRBD1	CASSPDRERRKFF
TRBJ2-2	TRBV4-3	TRBD2	CASSQVQASGEGTGELFF
TRBJ2-1	TRBV6-1	TRBD1	CATLGPDRGYNEQFF
TRBJ1-1	TRBV27	TRBD1	CASSLLADRVRTEAFF
TRBJ2-1	TRBV7-8	TRBD2	CASSLRLASYNEQFF
TRBJ1-3	TRBV12-3/TRBV12-4	.	CASSLSSGLGNTIYF
TRBJ2-1	TRBV9	TRBD2	CASSPPGGLAVEQFF
TRBJ2-1	TRBV12-3/TRBV12-4	TRBD1	CASSRTGFYNEQFF
TRBJ2-7	TRBV10-3	TRBD1	CAITSDRDYEQYF
TRBJ2-4	TRBV20-1	.	CSARDLLTEPKNIQYF
TRBJ2-7	TRBV4-2	.	CASSSYGVGEQYF
TRBJ2-4	TRBV7-2	.	CASRTGNIQYF
TRBJ2-5	TRBV20-1	.	CSARDRVLQETQYF
TRBJ2-3	TRBV4-3	TRBD2	CASSQASSGRVYETDTQYF
TRBJ2-1	TRBV14	.	CASSQDPRKPGPYNEQFF
TRBJ1-1	TRBV7-6	TRBD1	CASSERQGANTEAFF
TRBJ2-3	TRBV12-3/TRBV12-4	TRBD1	CASSLWKWDRGADTQYF
TRBJ1-1	TRBV7-9	.	CASSLERTEAFF
TRBJ1-4	TRBV3-1	.	CASSLQSSGEKLFF
TRBJ1-5	TRBV6-5	.	CASSYKGGGNQPQHF